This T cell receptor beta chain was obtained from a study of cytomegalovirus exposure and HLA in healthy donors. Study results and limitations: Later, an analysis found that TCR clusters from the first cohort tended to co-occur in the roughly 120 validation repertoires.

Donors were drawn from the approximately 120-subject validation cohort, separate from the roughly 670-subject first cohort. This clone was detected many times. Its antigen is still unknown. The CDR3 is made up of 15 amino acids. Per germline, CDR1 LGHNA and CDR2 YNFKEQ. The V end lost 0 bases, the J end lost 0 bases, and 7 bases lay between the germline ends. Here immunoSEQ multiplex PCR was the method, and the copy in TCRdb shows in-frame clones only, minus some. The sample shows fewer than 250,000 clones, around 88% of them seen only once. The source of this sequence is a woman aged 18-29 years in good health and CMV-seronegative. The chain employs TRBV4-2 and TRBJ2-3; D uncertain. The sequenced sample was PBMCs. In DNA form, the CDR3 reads TGTGCCAGCAGCCAAGATTTTGCGAGCACAGATACGCAGTATTTT. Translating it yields CASSQDFASTDTQYF.